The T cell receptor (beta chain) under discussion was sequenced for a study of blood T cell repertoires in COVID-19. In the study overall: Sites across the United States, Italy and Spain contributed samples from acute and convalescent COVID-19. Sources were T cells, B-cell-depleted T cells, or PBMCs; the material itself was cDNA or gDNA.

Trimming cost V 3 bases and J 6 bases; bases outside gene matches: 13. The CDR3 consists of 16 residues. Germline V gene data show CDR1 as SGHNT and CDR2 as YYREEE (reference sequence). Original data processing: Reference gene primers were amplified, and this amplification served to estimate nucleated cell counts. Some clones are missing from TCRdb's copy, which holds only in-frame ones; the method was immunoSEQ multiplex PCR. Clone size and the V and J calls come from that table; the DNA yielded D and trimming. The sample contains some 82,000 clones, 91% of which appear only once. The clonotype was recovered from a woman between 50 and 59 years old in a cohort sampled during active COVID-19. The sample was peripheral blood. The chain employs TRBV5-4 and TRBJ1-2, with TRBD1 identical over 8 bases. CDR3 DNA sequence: TGTGCCAGCAGCTCCGACAGGGGCCTTAACATTAATGGCTACACCTTC. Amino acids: CASSSDRGLNINGYTF.